This T cell receptor (beta chain) was documented in a study of cytomegalovirus exposure and HLA in healthy donors. Study details: Unique TCRs numbering around 85 million, obtained from HLA-typed donors, made up an early data release. Overall study results and limits: Several top significant clusters appeared, in a later analysis, to be linked to common viral pathogens. Earlier analysis found most TCR beta V segments productive about 90% or about 30% of the time. A later analysis reportedly found that, within productive TCRs, an Asian-associated ancestry cluster had fewer N-insertions than the mean observed across the approximately 700 donors.

Researchers ran the PCR with 60 Vbeta and 13 Jbeta primers. Clones were read by immunoSEQ multiplex PCR, and TCRdb kept only the in-frame ones, dropping some. The table includes about 240,000 clones, roughly 85% detected once. In the case of this clone: Its antigen is not identified.

The material sequenced was PBMCs. The sequence came from a girl between 2 and 10 years old in good health and CMV-seronegative.

CDR3 in amino acids: CASKGQGRDEQYF. CDR3 coding DNA: TGTGCCAGCAAGGGACAGGGCAGGGACGAGCAGTACTTC. The chain combines TRBV6-1 with TRBJ2-7, with TRBD1 identical over 9 bases. From germline, CDR1 is MNHNS and CDR2 SASEGT. The CDR3 is made up of 13 amino acids. Germline trimming cut 7 bases from V and 5 bases from J; bases unmatched to any gene: 6.